This is a list of T cell receptor beta chains from one sample in a study of blood T cell repertoires in COVID-19. The protocol was immunoSEQ multiplex PCR, while the TCRdb copy is restricted to in-frame clones and leaves out a portion. The sample holds under 250,000 clones, roughly 86% seen once. The sequenced sample was peripheral blood. The receptors come from a woman aged 40 to 50 with acute or convalescent COVID-19. Both conserved end residues are part of each CDR3. The D gene is left open where the match is weak. Only part of the rows carry a size: once, few, many, or a class if the clone is expanded.

TRBV3-1/TRBV3-2	.	TRBJ2-5	.	TGTGCCAGCAGCCAGTCAGACAGATACCAAGAGACCCAGTACTTC	CASSQSDRYQETQYF
TRBV18	.	TRBJ2-1	.	TGTGCCAGCTCACCCCCGGGACTCGCTCGGGATGAGCAGTTCTTC	CASSPPGLARDEQFF
TRBV4-2	.	TRBJ1-2	TRBD1	TGTGCCAGCAGCCCTGACTCCACAGGGGGAGAACCATTAGCCTTC	CASSPDSTGGEPLAF
TRBV25-1	.	TRBJ2-3	.	TGTGCCAGCAGTGTGGGCGATACGCAGTATTTT	CASSVGDTQYF
TRBV27	few	TRBJ1-2	TRBD1	TGTGCCAGCAGTCAAACAGGGGCGGGTGGCTACACCTTC	CASSQTGAGGYTF
TRBV5-1	.	TRBJ2-1	.	TGCGCCAGCAGCTTGGGGGGGCTTGGCAATGAGCAGTTCTTC	CASSLGGLGNEQFF
TRBV4-3	.	TRBJ2-1	TRBD2	TGCGCCAGCAGCCCTGATAGCGGGAGGGCCAATGAGCAGTTCTTC	CASSPDSGRANEQFF
TRBV18	.	TRBJ1-3	.	TGTGCCAGCTCACCTGCCCGCGTGAGGGTCTCTGGAAACACCATATATTTT	CASSPARVRVSGNTIYF
TRBV12-3/TRBV12-4	.	TRBJ1-1	.	TGTGCCAGCAGCCCAGGGTTGGCTGAAGCTTTCTTT	CASSPGLAEAFF
TRBV4-3	.	TRBJ2-7	TRBD1	TGCGCCAGCAGCCAAGATGTCCAGGGGGTTCGGGAGCAGTACTTC	CASSQDVQGVREQYF
TRBV11-2	.	TRBJ2-7	TRBD2	TGTGCCAGCAGCTTAATGTTTCGGACTAGCGGGACCCCCTACGAGCAGTACTTC	CASSLMFRTSGTPYEQYF
TRBV27	.	TRBJ2-1	.	TGTGCCAGCAGTTTATCTCCGGCTAGGTGGAATGAGCAGTTCTTC	CASSLSPARWNEQFF
TRBV19	once	TRBJ1-1	.	TGTGCCAGTAAAGGGGGTTTGAACACTGAAGCTTTCTTT	CASKGGLNTEAFF
TRBV6-5	.	TRBJ1-2	.	TGTGCCAGCAGCTCTCGGTGGGAGGGTGGCTACACCTTC	CASSSRWEGGYTF
TRBV30	once	TRBJ1-1	.	TGTGCCTGGAGTGTATCATGGAACACTGAAGCTTTCTTT	CAWSVSWNTEAFF
TRBV7-9	.	TRBJ2-7	TRBD1	TGTGCCAGCAGCATTAGCACGGGACAGGTCTCCTACGAGCAGTACTTC	CASSISTGQVSYEQYF
TRBV2	.	TRBJ1-5	TRBD1	TGTGCCAGCAGTGCCGGACAGGGGCTATTTGGCAATCAGCCCCAGCATTTT	CASSAGQGLFGNQPQHF
TRBV25-1	few	TRBJ2-2	TRBD1	TGTGCCAGCAGTGAAATAGGGGGCGAAACCGGGGAGCTGTTTTTT	CASSEIGGETGELFF
TRBV7-2	.	TRBJ1-3	.	TGTGCCAGCAACCCCATTGGAGGGACTGGAAACACCATATATTTT	CASNPIGGTGNTIYF
TRBV13	.	TRBJ2-7	TRBD2	TGTGCCAGCAGCTTAGGACTAGCGGGATACGAGCAGTACTTC	CASSLGLAGYEQYF
TRBV4-1	once	TRBJ2-7	TRBD2	TGCGCCAGCAGCCAGCAGAAGACTAGCGGGGGAGACGACGAGCAGTACTTC	CASSQQKTSGGDDEQYF
TRBV20-1	.	TRBJ2-7	.	TGCAGTGCTAGAGATCAGGGCCGCCAGGACTTC	CSARDQGRQDF
TRBV4-2	.	TRBJ2-3	TRBD2	TGTGCCAGCAGCCAAGAGACTAGCGGGGGATCCACAGATACGCAGTATTTT	CASSQETSGGSTDTQYF
TRBV19	.	TRBJ2-7	TRBD1	TGTGCCAGTAGTAGGCTTTCCGGACAGGGGGCGGGCGAGCAGTACTTC	CASSRLSGQGAGEQYF
TRBV3-1/TRBV3-2	.	TRBJ2-5	.	TGTGCCAGCAGCAAAACCTCTACAGGGCGTGAGACCCAGTACTTC	CASSKTSTGRETQYF
TRBV4-1	.	TRBJ2-4	.	TGCGCCAGCAGCCGAGAATACGGGGCCAAAAACATTCAGTACTTC	CASSREYGAKNIQYF
TRBV27	.	TRBJ1-4	TRBD1	TGTGCCAGCAGTTGGGGACAGGGGAATGAAAAACTGTTTTTT	CASSWGQGNEKLFF
TRBV19	.	TRBJ1-2	.	TGTGCCAGTAGTATTGGGCCGGGAGGCTACACCTTC	CASSIGPGGYTF
TRBV12-3/TRBV12-4	.	TRBJ1-1	.	TGTGCCAGCAGTTTATCTTACACTGAAGCTTTCTTT	CASSLSYTEAFF
TRBV10-3	.	TRBJ1-2	TRBD1	TGTGCCATCAGAAATGACAGGGGGCAGGACTATGGCTACACCTTC	CAIRNDRGQDYGYTF
TRBV21-1	.	TRBJ1-2	.	TGTGCCAGCAGCAGCAGGGGGCGTCTTGGCTACACCTTC	CASSSRGRLGYTF
TRBV11-3	few	TRBJ1-1	TRBD1	TGTGCCACCTCGACAGGGCCGAACACTGAAGCTTTCTTT	CATSTGPNTEAFF
TRBV20-1	.	TRBJ2-5	TRBD2	TGCAGTGCTAGTGTTAGCGGGGGGCGGACCCAGTACTTC	CSASVSGGRTQYF
TRBV5-1	.	TRBJ1-1	.	TGCGCCAGCAGCCTCCGAACAGGGCAAGATGAAGCTTTCTTT	CASSLRTGQDEAFF
TRBV18	.	TRBJ1-2	TRBD1	TGTGCCAGCTCACCACTGCGGACAGGTTTTTTCTATGGCTACACCTTC	CASSPLRTGFFYGYTF
TRBV13	once	TRBJ2-3	TRBD2	TGTGCCAGCGCCGGGCTAGCGGGATTGACAGATACGCAGTATTTT	CASAGLAGLTDTQYF
TRBV6-4	once	TRBJ2-7	.	TGTGCCAGCAGAATAAACAGGGAGCCCTACGAGCAGTACTTC	CASRINREPYEQYF
TRBV12-5	.	TRBJ1-2	.	TGTGCTAGTAAACCGACAGGTAACTATGGCTACACCTTC	CASKPTGNYGYTF
TRBV11-2	.	TRBJ1-1	.	TGTGCCAGCAGCTTATGGACACTGAACACTGAAGCTTTCTTT	CASSLWTLNTEAFF
TRBV20-1	.	TRBJ1-2	.	TGCAGTGCTAGTGGTCAGACTAACTATGGCTACACCTTC	CSASGQTNYGYTF
TRBV10-3	.	TRBJ1-1	TRBD1	TGTGCCATCAGTGAGGGATACAGGGGAAGAACTGAAGCTTTCTTT	CAISEGYRGRTEAFF
TRBV18	few	TRBJ1-4	TRBD1	TGTGCCAGCTCACGTGACAGGGGGCGTGAAAAACTGTTTTTT	CASSRDRGREKLFF
TRBV29-1	.	TRBJ2-3	.	TGCAGCGTTGAACTATTCACAGATACGCAGTATTTT	CSVELFTDTQYF
TRBV7-2	.	TRBJ2-7	.	TGTGCCAGCAACCCAAGAGGCAGTCTCACCTACGAGCAGTACTTC	CASNPRGSLTYEQYF
TRBV24-1	.	TRBJ2-7	TRBD1	TGTGCCACCAGTGAAACCGGGACAGGGGGAATGTCCTACGAGCAGTACTTC	CATSETGTGGMSYEQYF
TRBV9	once	TRBJ2-3	TRBD2	TGTGCCAGCAGCCCGCGGGGGAGGCCAGCTAGCACAGATACGCAGTATTTT	CASSPRGRPASTDTQYF
TRBV7-9	.	TRBJ2-1	TRBD2	TGTGCCAGCAGCGCGTTAGCGGGAGGGGAGGGGCAGTTCTTC	CASSALAGGEGQFF
TRBV5-1	once	TRBJ1-1	.	TGCGCCAGCAGCTTGGTGTCAGGTGGAACGATGAACACTGAAGCTTTCTTT	CASSLVSGGTMNTEAFF
TRBV5-1	.	TRBJ2-3	TRBD2	TGCGCCAGCAGCTTGGTGGTTAGCGGGAGACACACAGATACGCAGTATTTT	CASSLVVSGRHTDTQYF